This T cell receptor beta chain was profiled in a study of cytomegalovirus exposure and HLA in healthy donors. Notes on this clone: Its specificity is not known.

General study results and limits: Using a false discovery rate of 0.05, a later analysis showed that approximately 16,000 TCR beta sequences were associated with HLA alleles. When the data were analyzed later, several of the most significant clusters appeared to be linked to common viral pathogens.

13 Jbeta primers and 60 Vbeta primers were used for the PCR. The assay was immunoSEQ multiplex PCR, and TCRdb's table has in-frame clones only and misses some. This table has 210,000 or so clones, roughly 80% appearing once. This sequence originates from a man aged 35 to 55 in good health and CMV-seronegative. The sample comprised PBMCs.

In DNA form, the CDR3 reads TGTGCAAGTCGCCCAGACAGGGATCATCAGCCCCAGCATTTT. This gives the protein CASRPDRDHQPQHF. The chain combines TRBV12-2 with TRBJ1-5; the D call in the table, TRBD1, was not verified against the DNA. TRBV12-2 is reported as a pseudogene. The CDR3 runs to 14 residues.